This T cell receptor (beta chain) is from a study of cytomegalovirus exposure and HLA in healthy donors. In the study overall: HLA-typed donors were the source of around 80 million unique TCRs, which an early data release held. Falling in the Caucasian-associated ancestry cluster were about four fifths of approximately 400 genotyped donors.

Remarks on this clone: Its antigen is still unknown.

A multiplex PCR was run with 60 Vbeta primers and 13 Jbeta primers. Clones were sequenced by immunoSEQ multiplex PCR, and TCRdb holds only the in-frame ones, with some missing. The sample has about 190,000 clones, roughly 80% seen once. Study results and caveats: The productive fraction for most TCR beta V segments was about 87% or about 30% in an earlier analysis. Cytomegalovirus-associated TCR beta chains were listed, numbering over 150.

Germline CDR1 is SNHLY and CDR2 is FYNNEI. The V gene end was trimmed by 4 bases and the J gene end by 14 bases; junction bases not matched to a gene: 11. The CDR3 is 13 residues long. Specimen: PBMCs. The receptor was isolated from a woman between 45 and 60 years old in good health and CMV-seronegative. V and J are TRBV2 and TRBJ1-3, with TRBD1 matching over 7 bases. CDR3 DNA sequence: TGTGCCAGCAGTGCTAATTCCGGGACAGTTCTATATTTT. Its translation is CASSANSGTVLYF.